These 17 T cell receptor beta chains share one sample of origin, sequenced in a study of shared clonotypes between healthy human individuals (dated by TCRdb to the early 2020s). For the CD8 naive samples, CD45RO-negative cells were positively selected for CCR7, yielding a CD45RA+CCR7+ population from which TemRA cells were excluded. The library relied on the immunoSEQ multiplex PCR assay. As stored in TCRdb, this immuneACCESS dataset retains in-frame rearrangements with V and J assigned. A fraction of the clones does not appear; measured against another copy, unresolved V genes explain less than half of the discrepancy, and the remainder lacks a known reason. In all, the sample holds 2 million or so clones, and about 95% of those were seen once. The biggest ten clones account for roughly 1% of the sample. The sequencing sample was made of naive CD8+ T cells sorted from blood. In the paper's terms, the cell subset or site label means: CD45RA+CCR7+. These receptors were collected from a young man in good health.

This chain joins TRBV27 and TRBJ2-3, with 15 bases identical to TRBD2. With 3 bases clipped from V and 0 bases from J, the junction kept 7 bases outside the gene matches. The CDR3 totals 19 residues. Germline CDR1 is MNHEY and CDR2 is SMNVEV (reference sequence). CDR3 in amino acids: CASSFLGTSGGLSTDTQYF. For the CDR3, the DNA is TGTGCCAGCAGTTTCCTCGGGACTAGCGGGGGGCTTAGCACAGATACGCAGTATTTT.

The chain uses TRBV4-3 and TRBJ1-4; no firm D call. Germline CDR1 LGHNA, CDR2 YSLEER. This CDR3 region has 14 residues. The ends were cut back, 4 bases at V and 6 bases at J, with 12 bases in the middle. The CDR3 DNA reads as TGCGCCAGCAGCCGGCCTGGCTTAGATGAAAAACTGTTTTTT. Translating gives CASSRPGLDEKLFF.

The genes are TRBV10-2 and TRBJ2-5, with TRBD1 matching over 7 bases. J gave up 5 bases and V 3 bases, and 9 bases lay outside the gene matches. Germline loops: CDR1 WSHSY, CDR2 SAAADI. The length of the CDR3 is 15 residues. In DNA form, the CDR3 reads TGCGCCAGCAGTGACATTAGGGGGCCGGGGGAGACCCAGTACTTC. As protein: CASSDIRGPGETQYF.

Turning to this clone: Different DNA sequences within this sample yield the same CDR3. The chain recombines TRBV4-3 with TRBJ2-1; D is uncertain. With 0 bases removed from V and 0 bases from J, the gap between germline ends came to 6 bases. The CDR3 runs 15 residues. The germline gives CDR1 LGHNA, CDR2 YSLEER. Written as DNA, the CDR3 is TGCGCCAGCAGCCAAGATAGGCACTCCTACAATGAGCAGTTCTTC. This gives the protein CASSQDRHSYNEQFF.

The chain is built from TRBV2 and TRBJ1-2; tentatively, D is TRBD1 (6 bases). The CDR3 spans 13 residues. Trimming took off 1 base at V and 10 bases at J, with 13 bases between the two ends. Germline CDR1 and CDR2: SNHLY and FYNNEI. As DNA, the CDR3 is TGTGCCAGCAGTGAAGGACAGGTCGTAATCTACACCTTC. Translating gives CASSEGQVVIYTF.

J is TRBJ1-2 and V is TRBV4-3; 9 nucleotides match TRBD1. CDR1 is LGHNA, CDR2 YSLEER, per germline. After removal of 2 bases from V and 8 bases from J, the junction contained 12 bases not matched to a gene. There are 16 residues in the CDR3. The CDR3 here is CASSQRPGQGMEGYTF. The CDR3 DNA reads as TGCGCCAGCAGCCAACGACCGGGACAGGGTATGGAGGGCTACACCTTC.

To note about this clone: This sample includes further DNA sequences coding for the same CDR3. V gene TRBV9 combines with J gene TRBJ2-7, with D possibly matching TRBD1 (6 bases). There are 14 residues in the CDR3. Germline values: CDR1 SGDLS, CDR2 YYNGEE. The V and J ends lost 0 bases and 3 bases respectively, with 10 bases between them. CDR3 loop: CASSVEGGIYEQYF. The CDR3 DNA reads TGTGCCAGCAGCGTAGAAGGGGGAATCTACGAGCAGTACTTC.

The CDR3 is CASSLIAATPTDTQYF. The CDR3 nucleotides are TGTGCCAGCAGTTTGATAGCGGCTACCCCCACAGATACGCAGTATTTT. The chain links TRBV28 to TRBJ2-3, with D possibly TRBD2 on 6 matching bases. This CDR3 contains 16 residues. V was shortened by 3 bases and J by 2 bases, with 15 bases between the two germline ends. Germline CDR1 reads MDHEN; CDR2 reads SYDVKM. Full variable domain (outside the CDR3, taken from reference TRBV28 and TRBJ2-3): DVKVTQSSRYLVKRTGEKVFLECVQDMDHENMFWYRQDPGLGLRLIYFSYDVKMKEKGDIPEGYSVSREKKERFSLILESASTNQTSMYLCASSLIAATPTDTQYFGPGTRLTVL.

The V and J genes are TRBV28 and TRBJ2-7, with a tentative D call TRBD1 (6 bases). Germline V gene data show CDR1 as MDHEN and CDR2 as SYDVKM. This CDR3 spans 15 amino acids. V was pared by 4 bases and J by 5 bases, with 18 bases between. CDR3 sequence: CASSSTRTGGHEQYF. Written as DNA, the CDR3 is TGTGCCAGCAGTTCAACCCGGACTGGGGGCCACGAGCAGTACTTC. Supplemented by reference TRBV28 and TRBJ2-7, the full variable domain reads DVKVTQSSRYLVKRTGEKVFLECVQDMDHENMFWYRQDPGLGLRLIYFSYDVKMKEKGDIPEGYSVSREKKERFSLILESASTNQTSMYLCASSSTRTGGHEQYFGPGTRLTVT.

The genes are TRBV5-4 and TRBJ2-7; 9 nucleotides line up with TRBD2. With V trimmed by 4 bases and J by 6 bases, 14 bases remained unmatched. This CDR3 is built from 16 residues. Germline V gene sequence: CDR1 SGHNT, CDR2 YYREEE (reference sequence). CDR3 bases: TGTGCCAGCAGCCCGGGGCCCGGGACTAGCTTTTCCGAGCAGTACTTC. This translates into CASSPGPGTSFSEQYF.

A single count supports this clone. The same CDR3 also results from other DNA sequences found in this sample. V usage is TRBV6-5 and J usage is TRBJ1-3; perhaps TRBD1 as D (5 bases). The germline gives CDR1 MNHEY, CDR2 SVGAGI. The CDR3 sequence is 15 residues long. V was trimmed by 0 bases and J by 0 bases, leaving 6 bases between them. The CDR3 sequence is CASSYSRGSGNTIYF. CDR3 nucleotides: TGTGCCAGCAGTTACTCGAGGGGCTCTGGAAACACCATATATTTT.

This clone was seen a single time. This chain connects TRBV19 to TRBJ1-5; TRBD1 agrees at 8 bases. Germline CDR1 and CDR2: LNHDA and SQIVND (reference sequence). The CDR3 totals 15 residues. Trimming at V came to 2 bases and at J to 10 bases, leaving 10 bases not matched to a gene. This chain's CDR3 is CASSIIAGGANPQHF. For the CDR3, the DNA is TGTGCCAGTAGTATAATAGCAGGGGGCGCGAACCCCCAGCATTTT.

Worth noting for this clone: This sample includes further DNA sequences coding for the same CDR3. The chain recombines TRBV7-9 with TRBJ2-1; 7 positions match TRBD1. With V trimmed by 2 bases and J by 5 bases, 0 bases remained unmatched. The germline V gene has CDR1 SEHNR and CDR2 FQNEAQ (reference sequence). There are 13 residues in the CDR3. CDR3 in DNA: TGTGCCAGCAGCTTAACAGGGGACAATGAGCAGTTCTTC. Its translation is CASSLTGDNEQFF.

This chain connects TRBV6-5 to TRBJ2-3; maybe TRBD2 (6 bases). This CDR3 contains 15 residues. V lost 2 bases to trimming and J lost 1 base, with 10 bases between them. The germline CDR1 and CDR2 sequences are MNHEY and SVGAGI. The CDR3: CASSYVLAGTDTQYF. CDR3 coding DNA: TGTGCCAGCAGTTACGTATTAGCGGGCACAGATACGCAGTATTTT.

A single count supports this clone. V usage is TRBV9 and J usage is TRBJ1-6; a possible D gene is TRBD1 (5 bases). With 0 bases removed from V and 9 bases from J, the gap between germline ends came to 10 bases. There are 14 residues in the CDR3. The germline V gene has CDR1 SGDLS and CDR2 YYNGEE. The CDR3 loop reads CASSVADQGSPLHF. The CDR3, as DNA: TGTGCCAGCAGCGTAGCTGACCAGGGTTCACCCCTCCACTTT.

V gene TRBV29-1 combines with J gene TRBJ2-7, with a tentative D call TRBD2 (5 bases). The CDR3 contains 12 residues. The germline V gene encodes CDR1 SQVTM and CDR2 ANQGSEA. Trimming removed 7 bases from V and 3 bases from J, with 13 bases in between. The CDR3 sequence is CSAKDGDYEQYF. CDR3 DNA sequence: TGCAGCGCCAAGGACGGGGACTACGAGCAGTACTTC.

Comments on this clone: The same CDR3 arises from other DNA sequences in this sample as well. The chain has TRBV27 and TRBJ1-5, with a weak D call TRBD1 (5 bases). The V end lost 2 bases, the J end lost 5 bases, and 10 bases lay between the germline ends. The CDR3 extends over 14 amino acids. In germline, CDR1 is MNHEY, CDR2 SMNVEV (reference sequence). The CDR3 DNA reads as TGTGCCAGCAGTTTAGGGGGTTCCGATCAGCCCCAGCATTTT. Translated, it gives CASSLGGSDQPQHF.